Listed here are 8 T cell receptor beta chains from one sample, sequenced in a study of CD8 T cells in ankylosing spondylitis. TCRdb reprocessed the 5' RACE reads via MiXCR and lists one record per CDR3 protein. Found here are around 100,000 distinct CDR3 sequences, about 25% of them singletons; the top ten hold about 12%. Sequenced: synovial fluid, either unsorted or a sorted T cell fraction (not recorded which). Every receptor here comes from a male donor with ankylosing spondylitis.

CDR3 sequence: CASSKAARGFF. The DNA for the CDR3 is TGTGCCAGCAGCAAAGCAGCGAGGGGATTCTTC. The V call is TRBV21-1, the J call TRBJ2-1; the table's D call, TRBD1, has no DNA check behind it. TRBV21-1 is described as a pseudogene. The CDR3 is made up of 11 amino acids.

The genes are TRBV9 and TRBJ2-1; D gene uncertain. The CDR3 runs to 14 residues. CDR1 SGDLS and CDR2 YYNGEE come from the germline V gene. The germline V and J ends were trimmed by 0 bases and 9 bases, with 13 bases remaining between them. The CDR3 DNA is TGTGCCAGCAGCGTAGGGTTTGGTCCCCGTGAGCAGTTCTTC. Amino acid sequence: CASSVGFGPREQFF.

The chain has TRBV5-1 and TRBJ1-1, with D uncertain. The V and J ends lost 1 base and 3 bases respectively, with 10 bases between them. This CDR3 spans 14 amino acids. Germline lookup yields CDR1 SGHRS and CDR2 YFSETQ. CDR3 region: CASSLTPFDTEAFF. The CDR3 DNA reads TGCGCCAGCAGCTTGACACCTTTTGACACTGAAGCTTTCTTT.

This sequence joins TRBV30 and TRBJ1-1; D uncertain. CDR3 length equals 13 residues. Germline V gene sequence: CDR1 GTSNPN, CDR2 SVGIG (reference sequence). The V gene lost 5 bases and the J gene lost 5 bases, with 15 bases spanning the gap. As DNA, the CDR3 is TGTGCCTGGGGGAAGGGTGTAGGAACTGAAGCTTTCTTT. Its protein is CAWGKGVGTEAFF.

This chain uses TRBV12-3 or TRBV12-4 with TRBJ2-2, with D uncertain. The CDR3 spans 13 residues. Trimming shortened V by 3 bases and J by 6 bases, and 8 bases separated the two germline ends. In DNA, the CDR3 is TGTGCCAGCAGTTTCGGAACGGCCGGGGAGCTGTTTTTT. As protein: CASSFGTAGELFF.

This clonotype has just a few counts. The gene calls are TRBV10-3 and TRBJ1-6, with TRBD1 as a possible D gene (6 bases). This CDR3 has 13 residues. Trimming pared 5 bases from V and 12 bases from J, leaving 14 bases between. Germline CDR1 reads ENHRY; CDR2 reads SYGVKD. The CDR3 reads CAISRQVNLPLHF. CDR3 in DNA: TGTGCCATCAGTCGACAGGTTAACTTACCCCTCCACTTT.

This clonotype was found many times. The chain carries TRBV6-1 and TRBJ1-6, with D possibly matching TRBD1 (5 bases). In germline, CDR1 is MNHNS, CDR2 SASEGT. The V end lost 7 bases, the J end lost 5 bases, and 18 bases lay between the germline ends. The CDR3 totals 16 residues. CDR3 region: CASTDTSRGDNSPLHF. CDR3 bases: TGTGCCAGCACGGACACCTCCCGAGGGGATAATTCACCCCTCCACTTT.

This clonotype was found many times. V is TRBV24-1 and J is TRBJ2-5; D is ambiguous. The CDR3 totals 12 residues. V lost 2 bases, J lost 5 bases, and 5 bases lay in between. CDR1 and CDR2 from the germline V gene are KGHDR and SFDVKD. CDR3 nucleotides: TGTGCCACCAGTGATTGGCGGGAGACCCAGTACTTC. Amino acids: CATSDWRETQYF.